This T cell receptor (beta chain) stems from a study of blood T cell repertoires in COVID-19. Study as a whole: Collection of acute and convalescent COVID-19 samples took place in the United States, Italy and Spain.

As processed by the authors: How many nucleated cells were present was estimated from reference gene primer amplification. Clones were read by immunoSEQ multiplex PCR, and TCRdb kept only the in-frame ones, dropping some. The D gene and trimming were derived from the DNA, and the V and J assignments and clone size from that table. Found here are around 100,000 clones, approximately 84% of them singletons; the top ten hold 12%. The V end was cut by 5 bases, the J end by 7 bases, with 12 bases between. Germline V lookup: CDR1 SGHTA, CDR2 FQGNSA. The CDR3 length is 12 residues. The chain uses TRBV7-2 and TRBJ2-7; D remains ambiguous. The material sequenced was peripheral blood. This clonotype originated in a human donor in a cohort sampled during active COVID-19. CDR3 nucleotides: TGTGCCAGCAGCCCCAATTTACGGGAGCAGTACTTC. This encodes CASSPNLREQYF.